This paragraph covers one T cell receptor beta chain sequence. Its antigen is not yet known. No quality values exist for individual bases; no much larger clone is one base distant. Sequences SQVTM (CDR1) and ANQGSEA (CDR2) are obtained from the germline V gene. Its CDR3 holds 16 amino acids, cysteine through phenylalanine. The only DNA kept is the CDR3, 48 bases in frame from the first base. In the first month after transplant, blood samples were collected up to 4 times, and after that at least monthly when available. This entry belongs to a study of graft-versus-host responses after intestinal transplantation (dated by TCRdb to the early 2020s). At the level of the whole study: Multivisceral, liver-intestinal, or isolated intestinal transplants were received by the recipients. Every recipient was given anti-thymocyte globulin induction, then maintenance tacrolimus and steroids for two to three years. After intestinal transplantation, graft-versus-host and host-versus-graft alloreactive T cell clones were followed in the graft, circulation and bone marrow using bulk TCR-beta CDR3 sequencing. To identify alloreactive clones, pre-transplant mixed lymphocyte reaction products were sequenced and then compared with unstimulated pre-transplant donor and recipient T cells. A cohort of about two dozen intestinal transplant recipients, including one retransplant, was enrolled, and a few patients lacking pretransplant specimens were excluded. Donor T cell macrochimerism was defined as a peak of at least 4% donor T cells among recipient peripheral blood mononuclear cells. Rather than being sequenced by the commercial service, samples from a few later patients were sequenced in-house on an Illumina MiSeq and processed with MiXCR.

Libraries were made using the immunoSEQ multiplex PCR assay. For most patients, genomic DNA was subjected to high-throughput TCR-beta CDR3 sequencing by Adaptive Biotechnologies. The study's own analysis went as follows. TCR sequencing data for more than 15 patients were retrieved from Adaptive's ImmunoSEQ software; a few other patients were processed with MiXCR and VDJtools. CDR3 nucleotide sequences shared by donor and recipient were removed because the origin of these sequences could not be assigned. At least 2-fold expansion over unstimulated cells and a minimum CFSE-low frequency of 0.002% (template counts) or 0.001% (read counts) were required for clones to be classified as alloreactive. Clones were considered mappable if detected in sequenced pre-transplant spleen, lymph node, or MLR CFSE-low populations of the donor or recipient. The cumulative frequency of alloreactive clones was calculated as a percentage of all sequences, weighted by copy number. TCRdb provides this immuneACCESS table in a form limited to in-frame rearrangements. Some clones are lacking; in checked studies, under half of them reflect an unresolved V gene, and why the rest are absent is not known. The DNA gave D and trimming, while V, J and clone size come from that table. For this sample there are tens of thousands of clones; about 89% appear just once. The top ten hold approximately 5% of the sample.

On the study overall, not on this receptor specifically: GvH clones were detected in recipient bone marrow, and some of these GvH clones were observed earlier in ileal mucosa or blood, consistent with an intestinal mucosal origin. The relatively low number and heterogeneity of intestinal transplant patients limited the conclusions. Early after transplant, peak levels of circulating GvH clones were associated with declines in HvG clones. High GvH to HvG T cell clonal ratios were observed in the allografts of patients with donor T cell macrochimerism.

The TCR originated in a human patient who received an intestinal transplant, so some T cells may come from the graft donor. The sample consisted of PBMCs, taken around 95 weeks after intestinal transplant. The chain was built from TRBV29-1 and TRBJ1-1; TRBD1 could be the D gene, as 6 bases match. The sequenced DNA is TGCAGTGACGCCCCCAGGGGAAAGGCCATGAACACTGAAGCTTTCTTT. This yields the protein CSDAPRGKAMNTEAFF.